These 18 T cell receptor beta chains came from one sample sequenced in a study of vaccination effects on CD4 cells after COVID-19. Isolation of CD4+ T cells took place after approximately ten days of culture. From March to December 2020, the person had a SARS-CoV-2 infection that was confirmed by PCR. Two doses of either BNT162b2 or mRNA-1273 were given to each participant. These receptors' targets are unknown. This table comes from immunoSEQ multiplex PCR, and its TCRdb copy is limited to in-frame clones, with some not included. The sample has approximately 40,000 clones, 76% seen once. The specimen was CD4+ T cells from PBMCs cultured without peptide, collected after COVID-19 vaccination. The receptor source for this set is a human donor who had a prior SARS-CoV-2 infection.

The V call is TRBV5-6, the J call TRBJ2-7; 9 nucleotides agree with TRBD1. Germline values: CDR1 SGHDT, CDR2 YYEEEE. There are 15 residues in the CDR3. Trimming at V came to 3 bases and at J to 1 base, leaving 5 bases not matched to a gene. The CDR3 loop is CASSSRDRASYEQYF. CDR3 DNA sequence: TGTGCCAGCAGCTCCCGGGACAGGGCATCCTACGAGCAGTACTTC.

CDR3 in amino acids: CASSQDLGPANYGYTF. For the CDR3, the DNA is TGTGCCAGCAGCCAAGATCTGGGCCCAGCTAACTATGGCTACACCTTC. The chain combines TRBV3-1 (or the pseudogene TRBV3-2) with TRBJ1-2; D remains ambiguous. CDR3 length: 16 amino acids. The germline CDR1 and CDR2 sequences are LGHDT and YNNKEL (reference sequence). V gave up 0 bases and J gave up 0 bases, with 11 bases separating them.

In DNA, the CDR3 is TGTGCCAGCAGCCTCCTTCCACTAGCGGGAGGGTCTGAGCAGTACTTC. As protein: CASSLLPLAGGSEQYF. The gene calls are TRBV7-9 and TRBJ2-7; TRBD2 matches at 13 bases. Germline V lookup: CDR1 SEHNR, CDR2 FQNEAQ (reference sequence). With V trimmed by 5 bases and J by 7 bases, 11 bases remained unmatched. The CDR3 length is 16 residues.

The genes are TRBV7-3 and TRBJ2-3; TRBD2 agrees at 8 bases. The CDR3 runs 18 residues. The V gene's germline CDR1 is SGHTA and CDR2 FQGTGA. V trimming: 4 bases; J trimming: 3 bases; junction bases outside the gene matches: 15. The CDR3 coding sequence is TGTGCCAGCAGCTCTTTAGCTGGGACGGGAGGGGGAACAGATACGCAGTATTTT. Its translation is CASSSLAGTGGGTDTQYF.

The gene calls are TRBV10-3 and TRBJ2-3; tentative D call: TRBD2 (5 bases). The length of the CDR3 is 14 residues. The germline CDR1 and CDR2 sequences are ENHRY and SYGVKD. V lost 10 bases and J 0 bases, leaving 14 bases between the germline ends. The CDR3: CATRHGGSTDTQYF. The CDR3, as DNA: TGTGCCACTCGACACGGAGGTAGCACAGATACGCAGTATTTT.

The CDR3 sequence is CASSSLRGTGITGELFF. CDR3 sequence (DNA): TGTGCCAGCAGCTCCCTTAGGGGGACAGGGATCACCGGGGAGCTGTTTTTT. The J gene is TRBJ2-2, the V gene TRBV7-3; 9 nucleotides agree with TRBD1. The V gene's germline CDR1 is SGHTA and CDR2 FQGTGA. The CDR3 extends over 17 amino acids. The trim removed 4 bases at V and 4 bases at J, leaving 10 bases unmatched. Looking up the rest from reference TRBV7-3 and TRBJ2-2 gives the full variable domain: GAGVSQTPSNKVTEKGKYVELRCDPISGHTALYWYRQSLGQGPEFLIYFQGTGAADDSGLPNDRFFAVRPEGSVSTLKIQRTERGDSAVYLCASSSLRGTGITGELFFGEGSRLTVL.

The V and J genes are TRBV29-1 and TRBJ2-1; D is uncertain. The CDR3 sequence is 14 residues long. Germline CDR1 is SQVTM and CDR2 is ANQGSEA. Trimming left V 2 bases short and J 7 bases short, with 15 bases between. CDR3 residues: CSVEWVEGLNEQFF. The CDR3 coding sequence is TGCAGCGTTGAATGGGTCGAAGGGCTGAATGAGCAGTTCTTC.

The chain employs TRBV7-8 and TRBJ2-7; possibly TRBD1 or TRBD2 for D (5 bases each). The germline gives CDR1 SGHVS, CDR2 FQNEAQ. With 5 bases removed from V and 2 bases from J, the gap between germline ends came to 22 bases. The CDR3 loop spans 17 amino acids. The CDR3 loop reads CASSRTVTGTAPYEQYF. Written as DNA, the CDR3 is TGTGCCAGCAGCCGTACCGTCACCGGGACGGCCCCCTACGAGCAGTACTTC.

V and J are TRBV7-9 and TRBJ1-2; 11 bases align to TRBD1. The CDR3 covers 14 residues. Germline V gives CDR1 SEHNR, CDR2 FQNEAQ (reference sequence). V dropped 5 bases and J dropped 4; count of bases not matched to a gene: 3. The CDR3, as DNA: TGTGCCAGCAGCCACGGGACAGGGGGCTATGGCTACACCTTC. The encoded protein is CASSHGTGGYGYTF.

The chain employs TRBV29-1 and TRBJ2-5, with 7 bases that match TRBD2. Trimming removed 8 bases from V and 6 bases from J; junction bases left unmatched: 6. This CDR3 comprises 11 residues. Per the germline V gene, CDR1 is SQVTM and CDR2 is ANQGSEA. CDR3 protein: CSLGRGKTQYF. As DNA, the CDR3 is TGCAGCCTGGGGAGGGGAAAGACCCAGTACTTC.

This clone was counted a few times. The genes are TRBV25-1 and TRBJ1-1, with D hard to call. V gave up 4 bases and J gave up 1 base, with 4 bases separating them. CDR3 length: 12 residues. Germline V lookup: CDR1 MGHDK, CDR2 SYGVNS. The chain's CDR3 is CASSAPNTEAFF. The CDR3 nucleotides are TGTGCCAGCAGTGCTCCGAACACTGAAGCTTTCTTT.

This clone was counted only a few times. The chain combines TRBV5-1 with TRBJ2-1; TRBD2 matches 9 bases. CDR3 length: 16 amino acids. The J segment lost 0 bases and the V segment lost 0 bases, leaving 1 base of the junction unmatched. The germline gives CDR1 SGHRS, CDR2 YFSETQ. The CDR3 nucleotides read TGCGCCAGCAGCTTGGAACTAGCGGGCTCCTACAATGAGCAGTTCTTC. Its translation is CASSLELAGSYNEQFF.

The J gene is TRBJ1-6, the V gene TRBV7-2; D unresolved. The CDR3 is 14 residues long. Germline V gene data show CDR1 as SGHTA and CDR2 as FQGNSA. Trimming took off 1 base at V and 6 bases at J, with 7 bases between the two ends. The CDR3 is CASSLVGGNSPLHF. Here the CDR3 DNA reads TGTGCCAGCAGCTTAGTGGGAGGTAATTCACCCCTCCACTTT.

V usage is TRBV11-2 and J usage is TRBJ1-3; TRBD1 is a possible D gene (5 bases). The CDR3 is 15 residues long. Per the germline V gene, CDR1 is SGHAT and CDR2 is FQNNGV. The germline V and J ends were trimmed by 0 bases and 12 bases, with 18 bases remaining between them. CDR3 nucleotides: TGTGCCAGCAGCTTAGATTTCTACAGGCGAGGCAACATATATTTT. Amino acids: CASSLDFYRRGNIYF.

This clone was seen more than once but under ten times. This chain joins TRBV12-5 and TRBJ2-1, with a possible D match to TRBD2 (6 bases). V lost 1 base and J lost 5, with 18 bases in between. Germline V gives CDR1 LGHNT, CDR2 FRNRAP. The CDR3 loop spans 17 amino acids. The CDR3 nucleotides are TGTGCTAGTGGTTTGGCCCCCGGCGGGAACCGTAACAATGAGCAGTTCTTC. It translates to CASGLAPGGNRNNEQFF.

CDR3 nucleotide sequence: TGCGCCAGCCACCCTTGTCGGACAGTGAGCGGACCGGGGTGCGAGCAGTACTTC. Translation: CASHPCRTVSGPGCEQYF. The chain is built from TRBV10-1 and TRBJ2-7; the D gene is possibly TRBD1 (6 bases). This CDR3 comprises 18 residues. Germline V gene data show CDR1 as WNHNN and CDR2 as SYGVQD (reference sequence). V lost 8 bases and J 6 bases, leaving 32 bases between the germline ends.

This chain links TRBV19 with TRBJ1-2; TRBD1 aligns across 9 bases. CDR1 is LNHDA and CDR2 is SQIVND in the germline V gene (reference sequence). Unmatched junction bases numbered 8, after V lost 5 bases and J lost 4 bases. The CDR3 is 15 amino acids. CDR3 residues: CASSSTGGGGYGYTF. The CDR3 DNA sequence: TGTGCCAGTAGTTCTACAGGGGGCGGAGGCTATGGCTACACCTTC.

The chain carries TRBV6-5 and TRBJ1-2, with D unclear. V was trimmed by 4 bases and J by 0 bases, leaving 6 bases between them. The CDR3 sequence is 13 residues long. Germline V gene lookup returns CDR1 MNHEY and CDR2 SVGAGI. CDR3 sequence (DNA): TGTGCCAGCAGTTTGGTTCCTAACTATGGCTACACCTTC. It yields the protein CASSLVPNYGYTF.